These 9 T cell receptor beta chains originate from one sample sequenced in a study of shared clonotypes between healthy human individuals. CD45RO-negative cells were positively selected for CCR7, leaving out terminally differentiated effector memory CD45RA+ cells. Profiling relied on immunoSEQ multiplex PCR, and the TCRdb table lists in-frame clones only, not all of them. The sample consists of under 850,000 clones, approximately 92% of them appearing once. Material: naive CD8+ T cells sorted from blood. The source of these receptors is a young man in good health.

The V gene is TRBV7-9, the J gene TRBJ2-2, with D possibly being TRBD1 (6 bases). The CDR3 runs to 18 residues. V lost 1 base, J lost 5 bases, and 20 bases lay in between. CDR1 is SEHNR, CDR2 FQNEAQ, per germline (reference sequence). The DNA of the CDR3 is TGTGCCAGCAGCTTAGAGGGGTTGGGGGCGTTTACGACCGGGGAGCTGTTTTTT. This translates into CASSLEGLGAFTTGELFF.

The V gene is TRBV2, the J gene TRBJ2-1; D is perhaps TRBD1 (6 bases). The V gene's germline CDR1 is SNHLY and CDR2 FYNNEI. The CDR3 is made up of 14 amino acids. V was shortened by 6 bases and J by 5 bases, with 14 bases between the two germline ends. The CDR3 loop is CASSIRTANNEQFF. CDR3 DNA sequence: TGTGCCAGCAGCATTCGGACAGCAAACAATGAGCAGTTCTTC.

The rearrangement uses TRBV27 and TRBJ2-3; D not certain. V lost 0 bases and J 6 bases, leaving 19 bases between the germline ends. The CDR3 is made up of 17 amino acids. The germline V gene encodes CDR1 MNHEY and CDR2 SMNVEV (reference sequence). CDR3 DNA: TGTGCCAGCAGTTTATCGGCCGCGAATCTTCCCTGGGATACGCAGTATTTT. Its translation is CASSLSAANLPWDTQYF.

The chain links TRBV10-2 to TRBJ1-1; D remains ambiguous. V was trimmed by 1 base and J by 2 bases, leaving 8 bases between them. The CDR3 spans 14 residues. CDR1 is WSHSY, CDR2 SAAADI, per germline. Here the CDR3 DNA reads TGCGCCAGCAGTGAGTTATACAGTAACACTGAAGCTTTCTTT. The encoded protein is CASSELYSNTEAFF.

This rearrangement joins TRBV29-1 to TRBJ2-7; weak D call: TRBD2 (5 bases). This CDR3 is 12 amino acids long. Germline CDR1 and CDR2: SQVTM and ANQGSEA. The V end lost 0 bases, the J end lost 3 bases, and 6 bases lay between the germline ends. The CDR3 spells CSVEEGDYEQYF. In DNA, the CDR3 is TGCAGCGTTGAAGAGGGAGACTACGAGCAGTACTTC.

The J gene is TRBJ2-7, the V gene TRBV27, with D uncertain. CDR1 and CDR2 from the germline V gene are MNHEY and SMNVEV (reference sequence). The CDR3 is 14 residues long. Trimming removed 2 bases from V and 3 bases from J, with 11 bases in between. CDR3 DNA sequence: TGTGCCAGCAGTTTAGGGTCGGCTATCTACGAGCAGTACTTC. This translates into CASSLGSAIYEQYF.

The rearrangement joins TRBV7-9 to TRBJ1-2, with D possibly being TRBD1 (5 bases). Trimming removed 4 bases at V and 4 bases at J, with 10 bases between. The germline CDR1 and CDR2 sequences are SEHNR and FQNEAQ (reference sequence). The CDR3 has 13 residues. The CDR3 protein is CASSSQDPYGYTF. The CDR3, as DNA: TGTGCCAGCAGCTCACAGGACCCCTATGGCTACACCTTC. The entire variable domain, with the rest obtained from reference TRBV7-9 and TRBJ1-2, is as follows: DTGVSQNPRHKITKRGQNVTFRCDPISEHNRLYWYRQTLGQGPEFLTYFQNEAQLEKSRLLSDRFSAERPKGSFSTLEIQRTEQGDSAMYLCASSSQDPYGYTFGSGTRLTVV.

This chain uses TRBV27 with TRBJ2-6; 14 nucleotides line up with TRBD2. The V segment lost 5 bases and the J segment 0 bases; nucleotides outside the gene matches: 18. The CDR3 is 23 amino acids. The germline V gene encodes CDR1 MNHEY and CDR2 SMNVEV (reference sequence). The CDR3 DNA reads as TGTGCCAGCAGTCTTCGGGTCTTAGGACTAGCGGGAGGCCAGAGCTCTGGGGCCAACGTCCTGACTTTC. The encoded protein is CASSLRVLGLAGGQSSGANVLTF.

V gene TRBV5-6 combines with J gene TRBJ2-7; perhaps D is TRBD1 or TRBD2 (5 bases each). Germline loops: CDR1 SGHDT, CDR2 YYEEEE. Deletions cut 4 bases from V and 1 base from J, with 15 bases between. This CDR3 region has 15 residues. The CDR3 nucleotides are TGTGCCAGCAGCCCTGGGGCCGGGGTATCCTACGAGCAGTACTTC. This sequence encodes CASSPGAGVSYEQYF.